Listed here are 6 T cell receptor beta chains from one sample, sequenced in a study of post-analysis software for immune sequencing data. Prepared libraries of TCR beta cDNA carried unique molecular identifiers. Using its own MiXCR run on the PCR reads, TCRdb lists one record per CDR3 protein. The sample includes fewer than 900,000 distinct CDR3 sequences, 46% of them seen just once. Study observations and caveats: Four or five TRBV segments were more frequent in patients than controls; TRBV5-6, TRBV5-1 and TRBV20-1 belonged to this group.

Their cognate antigens are unknown. The sequenced sample was blood. The receptors originated from a girl aged 5 to 17 with multiple sclerosis.

This clonotype appeared a few times. This rearrangement joins TRBV3-1 to TRBJ2-4, with no clear D. With the DNA end fitting TRBJ2-7 better, the J assignment may be wrong. The CDR3 is made up of 14 amino acids. CDR1 and CDR2 from the germline V gene are LGHDT and YNNKEL (reference sequence). CDR3 residues: CASSRTPETYEQYF. In DNA, the CDR3 is TGTGCCAGCAGCCGCACACCCGAGACCTACGAGCAGTACTTC.

The chain carries TRBV13 and TRBJ2-3, with D unresolved. Germline values: CDR1 PRHDT, CDR2 FYEKMQ (reference sequence). The CDR3 has 15 residues. The V and J ends lost 1 base and 4 bases respectively, with 12 bases between them. The CDR3 loop is CASSLARKWADTQYF. CDR3 sequence (DNA): TGTGCCAGCAGCTTAGCACGCAAATGGGCAGATACGCAGTATTTT.

The chain couples TRBV4-1 to TRBJ2-5; D gene ambiguous. The end of the DNA fits TRBJ2-7 better, so the J call may be wrong. There are 14 residues in the CDR3. The germline CDR1 and CDR2 sequences are MGHRA and YSYEKL. Written as DNA, the CDR3 is TGCGCCAGCAGCCAAGGCGACACCGCCTACGAGCAGTACTTC. This sequence encodes CASSQGDTAYEQYF.

This clonotype has a handful of counts. A read error may produce the germline difference seen at one junction end. The V and J genes are TRBV7-7 and TRBJ2-1; 12 nucleotides line up with TRBD2. CDR3 length equals 15 residues. Germline CDR1 is SSHAT and CDR2 is FNYEAQ (reference sequence). Here the CDR3 reads CASSLRLAGEYEQFF. Here the CDR3 DNA reads TGTGCTAGCAGCTTAAGACTAGCGGGAGAGTATGAGCAGTTCTTC.

A few counts support this clonotype. The chain uses TRBV4-2 and TRBJ2-7; 7 nucleotides line up with TRBD2. V shed 0 bases and J 9 bases; nucleotides not matched to a gene: 14. This CDR3 is built from 16 residues. Germline V gene lookup returns CDR1 LGHNA and CDR2 YNFKEQ. CDR3 coding DNA: TGTGCCAGCAGCCAAGATTTAGCTAGCGGTTCTTCCGCGCAGTACTTC. Its translation is CASSQDLASGSSAQYF.

The chain has TRBV7-2 and TRBJ2-3; D may match TRBD1 or TRBD2 (5 bases each). CDR3 length: 16 amino acids. V was trimmed by 5 bases and J by 0 bases, leaving 15 bases between them. Germline V gene lookup returns CDR1 SGHTA and CDR2 FQGNSA. CDR3 DNA sequence: TGTGCCAGCAGCCCCGGGACGGGTTATAGCACAGATACGCAGTATTTT. Residues: CASSPGTGYSTDTQYF. Full variable domain (remainder filled in from reference TRBV7-2 and TRBJ2-3): GAGVSQSPSNKVTEKGKDVELRCDPISGHTALYWYRQSLGQGLEFLIYFQGNSAPDKSGLPSDRFSAERTGGSVSTLTIQRTQQEDSAVYLCASSPGTGYSTDTQYFGPGTRLTVL.